This T cell receptor (beta chain) was identified in a study of OX40 agonist ivuxolimab in advanced cancers. Notes on the research overall: Ivuxolimab, which targeted the costimulatory receptor OX40 (CD134), was an agonistic, fully human IgG2 monoclonal antibody. Intravenous ivuxolimab was administered to patients every 2 weeks at six dose levels: 0.01, 0.1, 0.3, 1.5, 3 and 10 mg/kg. Of the roughly 52 dose-escalation patients, hepatocellular carcinoma was present in about 20, melanoma in some 15, renal cell carcinoma in 9 and head and neck cancer in 9. The dose-escalation cohort was about 83% male with a mean age of about 65 years, ranging from about 20 to 80. Patients were allowed to have had prior anti-PD-1, anti-PD-L1 or anti-CTLA-4 therapy, and approximately 39% of the dose-escalation patients had been treated with checkpoint inhibitors. Partial responses occurred in three dose-escalation patients, of whom one had hepatocellular carcinoma and two had cutaneous melanoma. The purpose of peripheral TCRbeta sequencing was to test whether ivuxolimab changed TCR sequence diversity and led to clonal T-cell expansion. The paper reports the monotherapy dose-escalation portion (N = 52 patients) of the phase I ivuxolimab trial. Findings and caveats that apply to the study as a whole: Clonal expansion of both CD4+ and CD8+ blood T cells was observed from baseline to week 6 at doses 0.1 to 3.0 mg/kg. After ivuxolimab, expanded clones were on average more numerous among CD8+ T cells than among CD4+ T cells. In partial responders in the 0.1-3.0 mg/kg groups, normalized peripheral clonal expansion was found to be among the lowest, especially among CD8+ T cells. Low levels of normalized T-cell clonal expansion were also seen in some patients who did not respond. The antigen specificity of the clonally expanded peripheral T cells was not determined.

Patients with autoimmune disease history or receiving systemic immunosuppression were excluded from the trial. Peripheral blood for TCR sequencing was collected from all dose cohorts at baseline, on cycle 4 day 1, and on cycle 7 day 1. The samples were drawn from a first-in-human, open-label, multicenter phase I dose-escalation trial of ivuxolimab. Adults with locally advanced or metastatic head and neck squamous cell, hepatocellular, melanoma or renal cell carcinoma were enrolled in the trial. CD4+ and CD8+ T cells were sorted separately from peripheral blood before TCR sequencing. V is clipped by 0 bases and J by 0 bases, and the sequence between their germline boundaries is 14 bases long. Looking up the germline V gene (reference sequence) yields CDR1 GTSNPN and CDR2 SVGIG. The CDR3 goes from the cysteine to the phenylalanine over 17 residues. The entry retains the CDR3 DNA only, 51 bases that are in frame from base 1.

Genomic DNA was extracted from sorted cells for sequencing of the TCRbeta CDR3 region. The immunoSEQ Assay was used for sequencing of TCRbeta CDR3 regions. Not all clones reach the TCRdb copy of this immuneACCESS table, which keeps in-frame sequences only. Checked studies attribute under half of the gap to unresolved V genes and leave the rest unexplained. Across this sample there are 50,000 to 75,000 clones, with roughly 84% seen only once. 0.3% to 0.4% of the sample is in the top ten clones. A remark on this clone: Its antigen has not been determined. The record has no base qualities; no much larger clone is one base away.

The source is an adult with an advanced solid tumor such as melanoma, head and neck, liver or kidney cancer. Recombination connected TRBV30 to TRBJ1-4; the D region possibly corresponds to TRBD1 (6 bases align). The sample was CD4+ or CD8+ T cells sorted from blood, taken in a trial of the OX40 agonist ivuxolimab. The CDR3 protein is CAWSVGTTGPTNEKLFF. The DNA sequence is given as TGTGCCTGGAGTGTGGGGACAACGGGGCCAACTAATGAAAAACTGTTTTTT.